This T cell receptor (beta chain) was sequenced in a study of early T cells in non-severe SARS-CoV-2 infection. The protocol attached unique molecular identifiers to individual cDNA molecules. TCRdb processed the 5' RACE reads anew with MiXCR; each CDR3 protein has one entry. The table includes roughly 35,000 distinct CDR3 sequences, around 4% detected once. This clonotype was recorded at least ten times. Antigen: not known. Notes on the study in general: VDJdb matches were skewed toward anti-spike CD8 T cell responses.

This CDR3 is built from 15 residues. The V end lost 0 bases, the J end lost 4 bases, and 7 bases lay between the germline ends. The V gene's germline CDR1 is SGHAT and CDR2 FQNNGV. Sequenced material: whole blood. The sequence was collected from an adult who was a healthcare worker with PCR-confirmed SARS-CoV-2 infection or an uninfected control (not recorded which). This chain connects TRBV11-2 to TRBJ1-6, with TRBD1 as a possible D gene (5 bases). The CDR3 region is CASSLEDSYNSPLHF. The CDR3 DNA reads as TGTGCCAGCAGCTTAGAAGACAGTTATAATTCACCCCTCCACTTT.